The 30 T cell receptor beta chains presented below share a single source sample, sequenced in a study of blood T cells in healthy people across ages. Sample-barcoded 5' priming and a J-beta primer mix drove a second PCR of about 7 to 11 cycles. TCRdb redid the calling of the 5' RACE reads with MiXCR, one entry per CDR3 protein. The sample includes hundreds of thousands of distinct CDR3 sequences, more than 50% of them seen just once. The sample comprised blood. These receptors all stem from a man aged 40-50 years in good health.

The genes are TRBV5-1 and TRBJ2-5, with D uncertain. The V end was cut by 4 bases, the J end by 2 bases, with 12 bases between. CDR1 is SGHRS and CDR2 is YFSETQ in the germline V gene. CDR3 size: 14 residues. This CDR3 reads CASSLDRAQETQYF. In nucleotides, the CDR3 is TGCGCCAGCAGCCTCGACCGGGCGCAAGAGACCCAGTACTTC.

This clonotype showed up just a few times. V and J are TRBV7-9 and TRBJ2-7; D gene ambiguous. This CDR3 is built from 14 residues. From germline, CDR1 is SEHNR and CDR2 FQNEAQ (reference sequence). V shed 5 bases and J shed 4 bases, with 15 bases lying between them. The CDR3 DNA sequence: TGTGCCAGCAGCCCAAACGTAGGACCTTACGAGCAGTACTTC. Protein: CASSPNVGPYEQYF.

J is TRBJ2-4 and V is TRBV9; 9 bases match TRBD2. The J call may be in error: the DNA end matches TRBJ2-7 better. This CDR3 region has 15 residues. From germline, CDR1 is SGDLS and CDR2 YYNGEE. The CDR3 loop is CASSVAREGHYEQYF. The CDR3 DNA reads TGTGCCAGCAGCGTAGCGCGGGAGGGCCATTACGAGCAGTACTTC.

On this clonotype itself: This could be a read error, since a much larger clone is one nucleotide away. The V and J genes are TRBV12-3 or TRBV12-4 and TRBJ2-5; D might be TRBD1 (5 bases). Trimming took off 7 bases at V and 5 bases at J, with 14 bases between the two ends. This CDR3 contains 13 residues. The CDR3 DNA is TGTGCCAGCATCAAGGCAGGGAAGGAGACCCAGTACTTC. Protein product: CASIKAGKETQYF.

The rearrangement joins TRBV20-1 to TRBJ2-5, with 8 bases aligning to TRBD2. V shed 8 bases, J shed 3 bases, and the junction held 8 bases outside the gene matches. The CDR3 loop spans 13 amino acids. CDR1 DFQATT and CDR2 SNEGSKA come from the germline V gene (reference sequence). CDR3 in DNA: TGCAGTCTTCAACCGGGACTAGAAGAGACCCAGTACTTC. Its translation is CSLQPGLEETQYF.

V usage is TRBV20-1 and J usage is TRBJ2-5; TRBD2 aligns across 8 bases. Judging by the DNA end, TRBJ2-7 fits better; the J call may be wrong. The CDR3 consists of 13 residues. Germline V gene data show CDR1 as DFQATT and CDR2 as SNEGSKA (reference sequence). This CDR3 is CSAILAVPYEQYF. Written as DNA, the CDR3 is TGCAGTGCTATACTAGCGGTTCCCTACGAGCAGTACTTC.

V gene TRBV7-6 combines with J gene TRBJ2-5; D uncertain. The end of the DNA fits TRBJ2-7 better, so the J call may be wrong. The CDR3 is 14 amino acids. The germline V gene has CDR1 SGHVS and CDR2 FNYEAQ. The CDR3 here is CASSSNGLSYEQYF. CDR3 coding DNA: TGTGCCAGCAGCTCAAATGGTCTTTCCTACGAGCAGTACTTC.

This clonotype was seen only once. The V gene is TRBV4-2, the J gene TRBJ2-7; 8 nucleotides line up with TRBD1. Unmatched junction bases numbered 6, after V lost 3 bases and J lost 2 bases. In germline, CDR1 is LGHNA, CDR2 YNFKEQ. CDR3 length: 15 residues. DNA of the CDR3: TGTGCCAGCAGCCACCGACAGGGGATCGCCTACGAGCAGTACTTC. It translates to CASSHRQGIAYEQYF.

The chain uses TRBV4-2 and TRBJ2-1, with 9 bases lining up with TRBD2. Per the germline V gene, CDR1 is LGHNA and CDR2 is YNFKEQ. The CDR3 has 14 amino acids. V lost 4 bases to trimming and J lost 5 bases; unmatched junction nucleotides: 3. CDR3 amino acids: CASSRTSVNNEQFF. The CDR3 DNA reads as TGTGCCAGCAGCCGGACTAGCGTAAACAATGAGCAGTTCTTC.

This CDR3 is CSARGQRGGLAISRNIQYF. The CDR3 nucleotides are TGCAGTGCTAGAGGACAGAGGGGGGGGCTAGCGATTTCTAGAAACATTCAGTACTTC. J is TRBJ2-4 and V is TRBV20-1, with D possibly being TRBD2 (7 bases). Germline V lookup: CDR1 DFQATT, CDR2 SNEGSKA (reference sequence). Trimming removed 1 base at V and 6 bases at J, with 28 bases between. This CDR3 has 19 amino acids.

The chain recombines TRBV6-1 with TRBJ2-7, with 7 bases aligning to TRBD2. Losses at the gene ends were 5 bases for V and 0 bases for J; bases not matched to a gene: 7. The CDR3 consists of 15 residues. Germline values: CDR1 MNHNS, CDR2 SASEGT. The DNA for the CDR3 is TGTGCCAGCAGTCCGCTAGCGGCAAGCTCCTACGAGCAGTACTTC. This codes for CASSPLAASSYEQYF.

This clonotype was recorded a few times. The CDR3 DNA reads as TGTGCCAGCAGAACTCCCGGGACAGGGGGCCTCTACAATGAGCAGTTCTTC. Translating it yields CASRTPGTGGLYNEQFF. The V gene is TRBV28, the J gene TRBJ2-1; 12 bases agree with TRBD1. V lost 6 bases, J lost 3 bases, and 9 bases stayed unmatched. Germline V gives CDR1 MDHEN, CDR2 SYDVKM. The CDR3 is 17 residues long.

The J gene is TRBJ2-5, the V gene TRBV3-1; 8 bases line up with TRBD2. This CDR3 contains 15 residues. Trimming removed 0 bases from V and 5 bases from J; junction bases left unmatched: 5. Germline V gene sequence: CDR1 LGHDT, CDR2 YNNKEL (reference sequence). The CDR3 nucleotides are TGTGCCAGCAGCCAAGACGGGGGGGGGCGTGAGACCCAGTACTTC. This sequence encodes CASSQDGGGRETQYF.

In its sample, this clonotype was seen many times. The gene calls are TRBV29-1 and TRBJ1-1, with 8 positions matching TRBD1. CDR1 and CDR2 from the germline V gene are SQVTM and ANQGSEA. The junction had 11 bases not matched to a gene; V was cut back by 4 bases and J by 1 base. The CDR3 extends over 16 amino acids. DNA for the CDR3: TGCAGCGTTGCGGGACATACTGACAGGGGGAACACTGAAGCTTTCTTT. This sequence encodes CSVAGHTDRGNTEAFF.

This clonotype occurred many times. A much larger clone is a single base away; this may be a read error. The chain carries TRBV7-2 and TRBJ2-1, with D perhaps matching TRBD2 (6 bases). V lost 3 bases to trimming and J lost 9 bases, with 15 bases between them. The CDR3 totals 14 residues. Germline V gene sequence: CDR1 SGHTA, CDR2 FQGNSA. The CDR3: CASSFGGGEGEQFF. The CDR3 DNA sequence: TGTGCCAGCAGCTTCGGGGGAGGCGAGGGTGAGCAGTTCTTC. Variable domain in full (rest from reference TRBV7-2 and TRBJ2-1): GAGVSQSPSNKVTEKGKDVELRCDPISGHTALYWYRQSLGQGLEFLIYFQGNSAPDKSGLPSDRFSAERTGGSVSTLTIQRTQQEDSAVYLCASSFGGGEGEQFFGPGTRLTVL.

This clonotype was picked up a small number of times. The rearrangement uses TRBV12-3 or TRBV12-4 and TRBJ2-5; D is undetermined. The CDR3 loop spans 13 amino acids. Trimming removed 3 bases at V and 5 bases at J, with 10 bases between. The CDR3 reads CASSFRVRETQYF. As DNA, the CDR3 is TGTGCCAGCAGTTTTAGAGTACGGGAGACCCAGTACTTC.

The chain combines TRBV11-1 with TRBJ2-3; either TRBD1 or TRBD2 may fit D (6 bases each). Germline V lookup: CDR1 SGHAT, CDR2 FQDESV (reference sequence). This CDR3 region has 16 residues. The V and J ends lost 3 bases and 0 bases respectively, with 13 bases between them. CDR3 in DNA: TGTGCCAGCAGCTTTGCGGGGACAACTAGCACAGATACGCAGTATTTT. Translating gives CASSFAGTTSTDTQYF.

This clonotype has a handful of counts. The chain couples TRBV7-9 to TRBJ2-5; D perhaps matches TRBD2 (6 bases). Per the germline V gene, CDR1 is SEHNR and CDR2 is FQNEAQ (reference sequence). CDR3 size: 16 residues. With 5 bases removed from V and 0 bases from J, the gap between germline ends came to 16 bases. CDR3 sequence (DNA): TGTGCCAGCAGCCCCATCACGGGGGAGCACCAAGAGACCCAGTACTTC. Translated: CASSPITGEHQETQYF.

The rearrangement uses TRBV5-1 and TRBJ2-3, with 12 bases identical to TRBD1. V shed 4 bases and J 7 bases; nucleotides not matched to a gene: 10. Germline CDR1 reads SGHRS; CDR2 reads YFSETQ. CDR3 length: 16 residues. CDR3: CASSDPGTGGENTQYF. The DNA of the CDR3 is TGCGCCAGCAGCGATCCCGGGACAGGGGGCGAGAATACGCAGTATTTT.

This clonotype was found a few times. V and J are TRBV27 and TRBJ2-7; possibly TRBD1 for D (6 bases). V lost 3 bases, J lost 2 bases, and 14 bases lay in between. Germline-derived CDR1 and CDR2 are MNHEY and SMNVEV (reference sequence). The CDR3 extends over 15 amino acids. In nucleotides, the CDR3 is TGTGCCAGCAGTTTCAGGGGACACCCAACCTACGAGCAGTACTTC. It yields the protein CASSFRGHPTYEQYF.

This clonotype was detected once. The CDR3 region has the DNA TGTGCCAGCAGCGTTGCGGAGGGCACAGATACGCAGTATTTT. Amino acids: CASSVAEGTDTQYF. This chain connects TRBV9 to TRBJ2-3, with a weak D call TRBD2 (5 bases). CDR1 and CDR2 from the germline V gene are SGDLS and YYNGEE. The CDR3 extends over 14 amino acids. V lost 2 bases and J lost 1, with 8 bases in between.

The CDR3 DNA sequence: TGTGCCCCCCGGGAGGCGCAGTATTTT. This codes for CAPREAQYF. The chain couples TRBV2 to TRBJ2-3, with TRBD2 matching over 7 bases. The CDR3 sequence is 9 residues long. Germline loops: CDR1 SNHLY, CDR2 FYNNEI. V shed 11 bases, J shed 10 bases, and the junction held 3 bases outside the gene matches.

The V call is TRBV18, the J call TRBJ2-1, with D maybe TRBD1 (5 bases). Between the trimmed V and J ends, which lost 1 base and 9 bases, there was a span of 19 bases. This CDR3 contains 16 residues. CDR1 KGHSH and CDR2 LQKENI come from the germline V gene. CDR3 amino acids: CASSPQGPKGLVEQFF. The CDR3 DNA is TGTGCCAGCTCACCACAGGGGCCCAAAGGTTTGGTTGAGCAGTTCTTC.

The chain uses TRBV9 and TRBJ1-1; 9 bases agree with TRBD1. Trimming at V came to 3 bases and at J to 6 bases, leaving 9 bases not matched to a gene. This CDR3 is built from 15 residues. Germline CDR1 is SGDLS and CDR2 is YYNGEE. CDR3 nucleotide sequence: TGTGCCAGCAGCGCCGGACAGGGGACTGGGGCTGAAGCTTTCTTT. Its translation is CASSAGQGTGAEAFF.

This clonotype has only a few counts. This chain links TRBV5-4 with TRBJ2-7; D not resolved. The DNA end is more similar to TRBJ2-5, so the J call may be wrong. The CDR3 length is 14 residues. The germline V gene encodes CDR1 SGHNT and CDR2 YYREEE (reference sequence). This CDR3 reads CASSSNPWIETQYF. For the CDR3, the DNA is TGTGCCAGCAGCTCAAACCCGTGGATTGAGACCCAGTACTTC.

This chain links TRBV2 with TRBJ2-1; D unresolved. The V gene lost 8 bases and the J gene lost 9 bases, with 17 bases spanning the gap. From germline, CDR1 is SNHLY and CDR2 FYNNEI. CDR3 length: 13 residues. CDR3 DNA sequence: TGTGCCAGCCGAGACCTAAGGAGTGGTGAGCAGTTCTTC. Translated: CASRDLRSGEQFF.

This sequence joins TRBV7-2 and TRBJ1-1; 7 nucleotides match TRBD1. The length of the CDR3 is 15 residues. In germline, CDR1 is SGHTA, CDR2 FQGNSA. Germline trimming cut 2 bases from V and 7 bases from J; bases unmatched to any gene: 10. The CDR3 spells CASSLNQLTGLEAFF. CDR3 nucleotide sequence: TGTGCCAGCAGCTTAAATCAGCTGACAGGGCTTGAAGCTTTCTTT.

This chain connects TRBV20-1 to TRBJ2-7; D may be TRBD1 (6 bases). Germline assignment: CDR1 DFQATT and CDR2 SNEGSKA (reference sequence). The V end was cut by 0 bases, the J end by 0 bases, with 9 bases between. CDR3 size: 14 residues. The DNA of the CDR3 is TGCAGTGCTAGAGAGGGGGCGATCTCCTACGAGCAGTACTTC. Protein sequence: CSAREGAISYEQYF.

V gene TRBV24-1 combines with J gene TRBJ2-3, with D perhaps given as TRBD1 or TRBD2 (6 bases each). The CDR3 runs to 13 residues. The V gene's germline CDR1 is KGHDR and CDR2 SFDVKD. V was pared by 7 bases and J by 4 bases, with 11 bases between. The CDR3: CATSMRGADTQYF. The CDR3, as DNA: TGTGCCACCAGCATGAGGGGGGCAGATACGCAGTATTTT.

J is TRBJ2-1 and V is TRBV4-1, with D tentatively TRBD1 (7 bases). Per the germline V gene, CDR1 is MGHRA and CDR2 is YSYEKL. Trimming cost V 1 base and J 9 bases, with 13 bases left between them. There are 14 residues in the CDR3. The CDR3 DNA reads TGCGCCAGCAGCCAAGTGGAGGGGGCGGGTGAGCAGTTCTTC. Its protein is CASSQVEGAGEQFF.